The 6 T cell receptor beta chains below were found in one sample sequenced in a study of T cell responses to AZD1222 COVID-19 vaccine. Assay used: immunoSEQ multiplex PCR; TCRdb lists only in-frame clones, some missing. The sample contains approximately 100,000 clones, approximately 90% of which appear only once. The material sequenced was peripheral blood, taken on day 0 of AZD1222 vaccination. The receptors shown here come from an adult in good health.

The chain recombines TRBV5-8 with TRBJ1-1, with D tentatively TRBD1 (6 bases). The ends were cut back, 6 bases at V and 5 bases at J, with 14 bases in the middle. Germline V gene lookup returns CDR1 SGHTS and CDR2 YDEGEE. This CDR3 is built from 13 residues. The CDR3 here is CASTTQGPTEAFF. CDR3 DNA: TGTGCCAGCACGACTCAGGGGCCAACTGAAGCTTTCTTT.

The CDR3 DNA reads as TGTGCCAGCAGCGAACGACAGGGATGCGGATCACCCCTCCACTTT. Protein sequence: CASSERQGCGSPLHF. The V call is TRBV21-1, the J call TRBJ1-6; the table's D gene call, TRBD1, was not cross checked with the DNA. TRBV21-1 is an annotated pseudogene. There are 15 residues in the CDR3.

V is TRBV29-1 and J is TRBJ1-2; D gene unclear. V was trimmed by 3 bases and J by 6 bases, leaving 23 bases between them. Germline V gene lookup returns CDR1 SQVTM and CDR2 ANQGSEA. This CDR3 has 16 amino acids. The CDR3 protein is CSVEAVRTAGGDGYTF. CDR3 coding DNA: TGCAGCGTTGAGGCCGTACGGACGGCCGGCGGGGATGGCTACACCTTC.

This chain connects TRBV2 to TRBJ1-1; the D gene is possibly TRBD1 (5 bases). This CDR3 contains 13 residues. Germline values: CDR1 SNHLY, CDR2 FYNNEI. The V end lost 3 bases, the J end lost 1 base, and 6 bases lay between the germline ends. The CDR3 DNA follows: TGTGCCAGCAGTGATACAGGGAACACTGAAGCTTTCTTT. Its protein is CASSDTGNTEAFF.

The chain carries TRBV20-1 and TRBJ1-5; no definite D call. CDR3 length equals 9 residues. The V gene's germline CDR1 is DFQATT and CDR2 SNEGSKA (reference sequence). As DNA, the CDR3 is TGCAGCGACAATCAGCCCCAGCATTTT. Translating gives CSDNQPQHF.

The count of this clone is one. The chain uses TRBV18 and TRBJ1-2, with D unresolved. Trimming left V 6 bases short and J 0 bases short, with 26 bases between. Per the germline V gene, CDR1 is KGHSH and CDR2 is LQKENI. The CDR3 runs 19 residues. CDR3 amino acids: CASSERSFIGYEPNYGYTF. The CDR3 DNA is TGTGCCAGCTCCGAACGCAGCTTTATCGGCTATGAACCTAACTATGGCTACACCTTC.